Listed below are T cell receptor beta chains from one sample, sequenced in a study of blood T cell repertoires in COVID-19. Only in-frame clones appear in the TCRdb table, and some are missing; sequencing was by immunoSEQ multiplex PCR. This table holds about 320,000 clones, approximately 85% found once. Source material: peripheral blood. The receptors stem from a human donor in a cohort sampled during active COVID-19. The CDR3 runs from the conserved cysteine through the conserved F or W. Each record gives: D gene, clone size, V gene, J gene, CDR3 DNA, CDR3 protein. A D gene is named only where the DNA matches it firmly. Where a row states a size, it is once, few, many or the class of an expanded clone; other rows omit it.

D: NA; size: NA; V: TRBV24-1; J: TRBJ2-7; DNA: TGTGCCACCAGTGATCCCACAGACTACGAGCAGTACTTC; CDR3: CATSDPTDYEQYF
D: NA; size: NA; V: TRBV7-2; J: TRBJ1-2; DNA: TGTGCCAGCAGCTCGGACACCTCGGGTGGCTACACCTTC; CDR3: CASSSDTSGGYTF
D: NA; size: NA; V: TRBV11-3; J: TRBJ1-1; DNA: TGTGCCAGCAGCTTACAGGGTTGGAACACTGAAGCTTTCTTT; CDR3: CASSLQGWNTEAFF
D: NA; size: NA; V: TRBV19; J: TRBJ1-2; DNA: TGTGCCAGTAGTACGACGACAAGGCGAGAAGTTAACTATGGCTACACCTTC; CDR3: CASSTTTRREVNYGYTF
D: NA; size: NA; V: TRBV2; J: TRBJ2-2; DNA: TGTGCCAGCATGCGGGACAGGAACACCGGGGAGCTGTTTTTT; CDR3: CASMRDRNTGELFF
D: TRBD2; size: NA; V: TRBV6-2/TRBV6-3; J: TRBJ2-2; DNA: TGTGCCAGCACCCCGGGGGGGCCCGGCGGGGAGCTGTTTTTT; CDR3: CASTPGGPGGELFF
D: NA; size: NA; V: TRBV15; J: TRBJ2-1; DNA: TGTGCCACCAGCAGAGGGGCAGGGCGCCGGCCCGATTACAATGAGCAGTTCTTC; CDR3: CATSRGAGRRPDYNEQFF
D: TRBD1; size: once; V: TRBV19; J: TRBJ1-4; DNA: TGTGCCAGTAGTATGAAGGGGGACAGGGTGGATGAAAAACTGTTTTTT; CDR3: CASSMKGDRVDEKLFF
D: NA; size: once; V: TRBV18; J: TRBJ1-4; DNA: TGTGCCAGCTCACCCTTGAGTGGTAATGAAAAACTGTTTTTT; CDR3: CASSPLSGNEKLFF
D: TRBD1; size: once; V: TRBV2; J: TRBJ2-7; DNA: TGTGCCAGCAGAAGGGACAGCTACGAGCAGTACTTC; CDR3: CASRRDSYEQYF
D: TRBD1; size: NA; V: TRBV6-4; J: TRBJ1-6; DNA: TGTGCCAGCAATACCGGGACAGGGGGTTCACCCCTCCACTTT; CDR3: CASNTGTGGSPLHF
D: TRBD2; size: NA; V: TRBV6-1; J: TRBJ2-7; DNA: TGTGCCAGCAGTGCAGCGGGGGGTAACCCCTACGAGCAGTACTTC; CDR3: CASSAAGGNPYEQYF
D: TRBD1; size: NA; V: TRBV10-1; J: TRBJ2-7; DNA: TGCGCCAGCAGTAATCGGACAGGGAGCTCCTACGAGCAGTACTTC; CDR3: CASSNRTGSSYEQYF
D: NA; size: once; V: TRBV12-3/TRBV12-4; J: TRBJ2-7; DNA: TGTGCCAGCAGTTTCGACAGATTCTACGAGCAGTACTTC; CDR3: CASSFDRFYEQYF
D: NA; size: once; V: TRBV9; J: TRBJ2-7; DNA: TGTGCCAGCAGCGTAGCTGATGGGGAGGTCCCCTACGAGCAGTACTTC; CDR3: CASSVADGEVPYEQYF
D: NA; size: NA; V: TRBV6-1; J: TRBJ1-2; DNA: TGTGCCAGCAGTGAAGGGTCATACCAGAGGGGGAGAGTGGATGGCTACACCTTC; CDR3: CASSEGSYQRGRVDGYTF
D: NA; size: NA; V: TRBV6-5; J: TRBJ1-3; DNA: TGTGCCAGCAGGGAGGCGAGCGGAAGAAACACCATATATTTT; CDR3: CASREASGRNTIYF
D: NA; size: NA; V: TRBV7-2; J: TRBJ2-3; DNA: TGTGCCAGCAGCCCTTGGGCCAGACCAAATACGCAGTATTTT; CDR3: CASSPWARPNTQYF
D: TRBD1; size: NA; V: TRBV6-5; J: TRBJ1-2; DNA: TGTGCCAGCAAAACAAGCGAAGGGACAGTTTATGGCTACACCTTC; CDR3: CASKTSEGTVYGYTF
D: NA; size: NA; V: TRBV11-2; J: TRBJ1-2; DNA: TGTGCCAGCAGCTTAGTTCGGTCCACCCGGGACACCAGATTCTATGGCTACACCTTC; CDR3: CASSLVRSTRDTRFYGYTF
D: TRBD1; size: NA; V: TRBV4-1; J: TRBJ2-7; DNA: TGCGCCAGCAGCCAAGATGGGGCAGGGGGCGCCTACGAGCAGTACTTC; CDR3: CASSQDGAGGAYEQYF
D: TRBD1; size: NA; V: TRBV5-1; J: TRBJ2-7; DNA: TGCGCCAGCAGCTTGTTTGGGACAGGGTTCGACGAGCAGTACTTC; CDR3: CASSLFGTGFDEQYF
D: NA; size: NA; V: TRBV12-5; J: TRBJ2-7; DNA: TGTGCTAGTGGTTCCGAGGGGGGGCTCTCCTACGAGCAGTACTTC; CDR3: CASGSEGGLSYEQYF
D: NA; size: few; V: TRBV29-1; J: TRBJ1-5; DNA: TGCAGCGTTGAAGACTTCCAGGGCCAGCCCCAGCATTTT; CDR3: CSVEDFQGQPQHF
D: TRBD1; size: NA; V: TRBV7-9; J: TRBJ1-1; DNA: TGTGCCAGCAGCTCAAAAGACAGGGGAGCTTTCTTT; CDR3: CASSSKDRGAFF
D: NA; size: few; V: TRBV10-2; J: TRBJ2-7; DNA: TGCGCCAGCAGTGATCGACTCGCCGGCGAGCAGTACTTC; CDR3: CASSDRLAGEQYF
D: TRBD1; size: NA; V: TRBV7-8; J: TRBJ1-4; DNA: TGTGCCAGCAGCTTACTCGGGACAGGGGATGAAAAACTGTTTTTT; CDR3: CASSLLGTGDEKLFF
D: NA; size: NA; V: TRBV18; J: TRBJ2-3; DNA: TGTGCCAGCTCACCGCTCACAGGGATTACTAGCACAGATACGCAGTATTTT; CDR3: CASSPLTGITSTDTQYF
D: TRBD1; size: NA; V: TRBV9; J: TRBJ2-1; DNA: TGTGCCAGCAGCGACGACTTCGGACAGGGGAAGAATGAGCAGTTCTTC; CDR3: CASSDDFGQGKNEQFF
D: NA; size: NA; V: TRBV2; J: TRBJ1-4; DNA: TGTGCCAGCAGTTACAGGGACGAAACTGAAAAACTGTTTTTT; CDR3: CASSYRDETEKLFF
D: NA; size: few; V: TRBV3-1/TRBV3-2; J: TRBJ2-7; DNA: TGTGCCAGCAGCCAAGATCTCGAGCAGTACTTC; CDR3: CASSQDLEQYF
D: TRBD2; size: NA; V: TRBV3-1/TRBV3-2; J: TRBJ2-7; DNA: TGTGCCAGCAGCCCAATGGGAGGGGCCGAGCAGTACTTC; CDR3: CASSPMGGAEQYF
D: NA; size: NA; V: TRBV12-3/TRBV12-4; J: TRBJ1-5; DNA: TGTGCCACGGGAGTTAGCAATCAGCCCCAGCATTTT; CDR3: CATGVSNQPQHF
D: TRBD1; size: few; V: TRBV6-2/TRBV6-3; J: TRBJ2-7; DNA: TGTGCCAGCAGTTATCTGCAGGGGGCTGAAGAGCAGTACTTC; CDR3: CASSYLQGAEEQYF
D: NA; size: NA; V: TRBV7-6; J: TRBJ2-5; DNA: TGTGCCAGCAGCCCATGGGGGCGGGGGCAAGAGACCCAGTACTTC; CDR3: CASSPWGRGQETQYF
D: TRBD2; size: NA; V: TRBV7-6; J: TRBJ2-1; DNA: TGTGCCAGCAGCCCCCTAAGCGGGGGAGTTAACAATGAGCAGTTCTTC; CDR3: CASSPLSGGVNNEQFF
D: TRBD2; size: NA; V: TRBV11-2; J: TRBJ2-4; DNA: TGTGCCACCACGCCGGGACTAGCGGGGTTAGCCAAAAACATTCAGTACTTC; CDR3: CATTPGLAGLAKNIQYF
D: NA; size: NA; V: TRBV5-1; J: TRBJ1-1; DNA: TGCGCCAGCAGCTTCGGGACTTTGGGCACTGAAGCTTTCTTT; CDR3: CASSFGTLGTEAFF
D: TRBD2; size: few; V: TRBV24-1; J: TRBJ2-1; DNA: TGTGCCACCAGTGATACTAGCGGGGGGTCTCGGGAGCAGTTCTTC; CDR3: CATSDTSGGSREQFF
D: NA; size: once; V: TRBV5-1; J: TRBJ2-3; DNA: TGCGCCAGCAGCCCTCTCGTCAGGGATACGCAGTATTTT; CDR3: CASSPLVRDTQYF
D: TRBD1; size: NA; V: TRBV5-1; J: TRBJ1-2; DNA: TGCGCCAGCAGCTTGGAAGGGGGCTTAAACTATGGCTACACCTTC; CDR3: CASSLEGGLNYGYTF
D: NA; size: NA; V: TRBV30; J: TRBJ1-2; DNA: TGTGCCTGGAGCCTTCAGGGACTTCAACCCGATAACTATGGCTACACCTTC; CDR3: CAWSLQGLQPDNYGYTF
D: NA; size: NA; V: TRBV11-2; J: TRBJ2-6; DNA: TGTGCCAGCAGCCGGGGGTTTCCCGGGGCCAACGTCCTGACTTTC; CDR3: CASSRGFPGANVLTF
D: TRBD1; size: few; V: TRBV30; J: TRBJ1-2; DNA: TGTGCCTGGAGTGGGGACAGGGGGCACTATGGCTACACCTTC; CDR3: CAWSGDRGHYGYTF
D: NA; size: once; V: TRBV6-5; J: TRBJ2-3; DNA: TGTGCCAGCAGCCAAGCTGCCTTCATCACAGATACGCAGTATTTT; CDR3: CASSQAAFITDTQYF
D: NA; size: NA; V: TRBV28; J: TRBJ1-2; DNA: TGTGCCAGCAGTTTACAGGACTATGGCTACACCTTC; CDR3: CASSLQDYGYTF